This passage covers 14 T cell receptor beta chains from one sample sequenced in a study of T cell responses to AZD1222 COVID-19 vaccine. Data came from immunoSEQ multiplex PCR; TCRdb stores just in-frame clones and leaves some out. The table includes roughly 49,000 clones, 87% detected once. Material: peripheral blood, obtained 28 days after the second AZD1222 dose. The receptor source for this set is an adult who received the AZD1222 COVID-19 vaccine.

V gene TRBV24-1 combines with J gene TRBJ2-1, with D perhaps TRBD1 or TRBD2 (5 bases each). Germline CDR1 and CDR2: KGHDR and SFDVKD. V lost 0 bases and J lost 6, with 14 bases in between. The CDR3 has 16 amino acids. CDR3 region: CATSDLGPGQVNEQFF. The CDR3 DNA is TGTGCCACCAGTGATTTGGGCCCGGGGCAAGTCAATGAGCAGTTCTTC.

The DNA of the CDR3 is TGTGCCATCGGGCAGCCGAACACCGGGGAGCTGTTTTTT. Amino acids: CAIGQPNTGELFF. This chain joins TRBV10-3 and TRBJ2-2; D not certain. Germline V gene sequence: CDR1 ENHRY, CDR2 SYGVKD. The CDR3 contains 13 residues. V was shortened by 8 bases and J by 0 bases, with 7 bases between the two germline ends.

The chain recombines TRBV24-1 with TRBJ2-1; D is ambiguous. Germline lookup yields CDR1 KGHDR and CDR2 SFDVKD. The germline V and J ends were trimmed by 5 bases and 5 bases, with 6 bases remaining between them. The CDR3 contains 12 residues. The CDR3 spells CATSALNNEQFF. In DNA form, the CDR3 reads TGTGCCACCAGTGCCCTGAACAATGAGCAGTTCTTC.

V gene TRBV5-1 combines with J gene TRBJ2-3; D might be TRBD1 or TRBD2, each matching 5 bases. This CDR3 comprises 14 residues. Per the germline V gene, CDR1 is SGHRS and CDR2 is YFSETQ. V was cut by 4 bases and J by 2 bases, with 11 bases left in between. This chain's CDR3 is CASSRDAATDTQYF. The DNA for the CDR3 is TGCGCCAGCAGCCGGGACGCCGCCACAGATACGCAGTATTTT.

This sequence joins TRBV27 and TRBJ2-5; tentative D call: TRBD2 (5 bases). The germline gives CDR1 MNHEY, CDR2 SMNVEV (reference sequence). Trimming pared 5 bases from V and 4 bases from J, leaving 5 bases between. The CDR3 consists of 11 residues. This chain's CDR3 is CASSRGETQYF. The CDR3 DNA reads TGTGCCAGCAGTCGGGGAGAGACCCAGTACTTC.

This clone occurred once. V is TRBV6-4 and J is TRBJ2-1; no firm D call. V shed 3 bases and J shed 13 bases, with 16 bases lying between them. The CDR3 totals 13 residues. Germline assignment: CDR1 MRHNA and CDR2 SNTAGT. CDR3: CASSDYPGSPQFF. CDR3 bases: TGTGCCAGCAGTGATTATCCTGGGTCGCCCCAGTTCTTC.

This CDR3 reads CASSVGPPSSYNEQFF. The CDR3 DNA reads TGTGCCAGCAGCGTAGGGCCTCCTAGCTCCTACAATGAGCAGTTCTTC. The chain links TRBV9 to TRBJ2-1; no firm D call. Germline loops: CDR1 SGDLS, CDR2 YYNGEE. V shed 0 bases and J shed 0 bases, with 10 bases lying between them. There are 16 residues in the CDR3. Looking up the rest from reference TRBV9 and TRBJ2-1 gives the full variable domain: DSGVTQTPKHLITATGQRVTLRCSPRSGDLSVYWYQQSLDQGLQFLIQYYNGEERAKGNILERFSAQQFPDLHSELNLSSLELGDSALYFCASSVGPPSSYNEQFFGPGTRLTVL.

V gene TRBV29-1 combines with J gene TRBJ2-3; D is undetermined. Per germline, CDR1 SQVTM and CDR2 ANQGSEA. The CDR3 is 11 amino acids. Trimming took 5 bases from V and 6 from J, leaving 9 bases between them. CDR3 sequence: CSVSLGDTQYF. DNA for the CDR3: TGCAGCGTTAGTTTAGGGGATACGCAGTATTTT.

This chain joins TRBV6-5 and TRBJ2-7; 10 bases are a match to TRBD2. The V segment lost 4 bases and the J segment 6 bases; nucleotides outside the gene matches: 6. There are 14 residues in the CDR3. CDR1 MNHEY and CDR2 SVGAGI come from the germline V gene. The CDR3 sequence is CASSSLAGEGEQYF. Here the CDR3 DNA reads TGTGCCAGCAGTTCCCTAGCGGGAGAAGGCGAGCAGTACTTC.

This chain joins TRBV6-5 and TRBJ2-7, with 12 bases aligning to TRBD2. The CDR3 is made up of 14 amino acids. Unmatched junction bases numbered 4, after V lost 4 bases and J lost 6 bases. CDR1 and CDR2 from the germline V gene are MNHEY and SVGAGI. The CDR3 DNA is TGTGCCAGCAGTTTGACTAGCGGGAGTACCGAGCAGTACTTC. Residues: CASSLTSGSTEQYF.

The chain combines TRBV28 with TRBJ2-2; D is uncertain. The V end lost 6 bases, the J end lost 7 bases, and 9 bases lay between the germline ends. The CDR3 totals 12 residues. Germline values: CDR1 MDHEN, CDR2 SYDVKM. CDR3 loop: CASSPPFGELFF. For the CDR3, the DNA is TGTGCCAGCAGCCCCCCTTTCGGGGAGCTGTTTTTT.

The rearrangement joins TRBV5-1 to TRBJ2-7, with D hard to call. Trimming cost V 4 bases and J 3 bases, with 8 bases left between them. CDR1 and CDR2 (germline): SGHRS, YFSETQ. The length of the CDR3 is 12 residues. CDR3 sequence: CASSVRGYEQYF. The DNA of the CDR3 is TGCGCCAGCAGCGTCAGAGGCTACGAGCAGTACTTC. Full variable domain (outside the CDR3, taken from reference TRBV5-1 and TRBJ2-7): KAGVTQTPRYLIKTRGQQVTLSCSPISGHRSVSWYQQTPGQGLQFLFEYFSETQRNKGNFPGRFSGRQFSNSRSEMNVSTLELGDSALYLCASSVRGYEQYFGPGTRLTVT.

CDR3 nucleotide sequence: TGTGCCAGCAGCACGATCAGGGTGCCGAGCACCGGGGAGCTGTTTTTT. Translating gives CASSTIRVPSTGELFF. The chain joins TRBV21-1 to TRBJ2-2; TRBD1 was called by the table and not checked on the DNA. TRBV21-1 is tagged as a pseudogene. CDR3 length: 16 amino acids.

The table lists this clone with a few counts. The genes are TRBV18 and TRBJ1-2; 8 positions match TRBD1. Germline trimming cut 7 bases from V and 8 bases from J; bases unmatched to any gene: 9. CDR1 and CDR2 (germline): KGHSH, LQKENI. CDR3 length: 13 amino acids. CDR3 nucleotides: TGTGCCAGCTTCTCGACAGGGGATCGGGGCTACACCTTC. It codes for CASFSTGDRGYTF.